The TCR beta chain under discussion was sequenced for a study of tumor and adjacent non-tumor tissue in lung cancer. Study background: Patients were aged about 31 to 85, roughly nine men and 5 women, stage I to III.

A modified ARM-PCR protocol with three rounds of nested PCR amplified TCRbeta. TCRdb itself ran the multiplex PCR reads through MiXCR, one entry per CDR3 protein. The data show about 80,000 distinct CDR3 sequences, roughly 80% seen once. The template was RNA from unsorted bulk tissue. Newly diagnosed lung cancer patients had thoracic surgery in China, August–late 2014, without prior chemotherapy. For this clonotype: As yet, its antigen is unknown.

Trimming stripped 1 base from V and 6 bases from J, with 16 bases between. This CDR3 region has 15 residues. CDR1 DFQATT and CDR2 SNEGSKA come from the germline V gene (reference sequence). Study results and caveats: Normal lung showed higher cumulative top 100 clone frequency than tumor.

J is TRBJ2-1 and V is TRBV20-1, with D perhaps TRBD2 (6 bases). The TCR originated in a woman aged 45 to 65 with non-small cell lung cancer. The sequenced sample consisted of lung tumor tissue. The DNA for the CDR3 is TGCAGTGCTAGAGTCATAGCGGTAGCCTCCAATGAGCAGTTCTTC. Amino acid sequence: CSARVIAVASNEQFF.